The rows below give T cell receptor beta chains drawn from one sample of a study of T cells after yellow fever vaccination. TCRdb called the 5' RACE reads again in MiXCR, with one record for every CDR3 protein. Of roughly 70,000 distinct CDR3 sequences in the sample, around 7.3% were seen once. The material was CD8+ T cells sorted from PBMCs, obtained on the day of the yellow fever booster vaccination. These TCRs come from a man aged 30-40 years who received the YFV17D yellow fever vaccine. The CDR3 runs from the conserved cysteine through the conserved F or W. A D gene is named only where the DNA matches it firmly. Clone size appears in some rows only: once, few, many, or a class for an expanded clone.

V: TRBV3-1
D: NA
size: NA
J: TRBJ2-1
DNA: TGTGCCTGCACCAAAGACGGCCCTTGGGCACGGGGTGAGCAGTTCTTC
CDR3: CACTKDGPWARGEQFF

V: TRBV11-2
D: NA
size: NA
J: TRBJ2-3
DNA: TGTGCCAGCACCACTTCTACAGGGACAGATACGCAGTATTTT
CDR3: CASTTSTGTDTQYF

V: TRBV29-1
D: TRBD1
size: many
J: TRBJ2-2
DNA: TGCAGCCTCCGGACAGGCACCGGGGAGCTGTTTTTT
CDR3: CSLRTGTGELFF

V: TRBV2
D: NA
size: NA
J: TRBJ2-6
DNA: TGTGCCAGCAGTGTTGGTGGGGCGCGAGGGGCCAACGTCCTGACTTTC
CDR3: CASSVGGARGANVLTF

V: TRBV4-3
D: TRBD2
size: few
J: TRBJ2-4
DNA: TGCGCCAGCAGCCAAGATTTGGGACCGACTAGCACCAAAAACATTCAGTACTTC
CDR3: CASSQDLGPTSTKNIQYF

V: TRBV9
D: TRBD2
size: NA
J: TRBJ2-1
DNA: TGTGCCAGCAGCGCAAGAAATAGCGGGAACAATGAGCAGTTCTTC
CDR3: CASSARNSGNNEQFF

V: TRBV12-3/TRBV12-4
D: TRBD1
size: NA
J: TRBJ1-5
DNA: TGTGCCAGCACCATTGGGACAGTTAGCAATCAGCCCCAGCATTTT
CDR3: CASTIGTVSNQPQHF

V: TRBV7-6
D: TRBD2
size: NA
J: TRBJ2-1
DNA: TGTGCCAGCAGCTTAGTGGCGCTAGCGGGATCCTACAATGAGCAGTTCTTC
CDR3: CASSLVALAGSYNEQFF

V: TRBV15
D: NA
size: few
J: TRBJ1-2
DNA: TGTGCCACCAGCAGAGATCGACCGACGGGCTATGGCTACACCTTC
CDR3: CATSRDRPTGYGYTF

V: TRBV12-3/TRBV12-4
D: TRBD1
size: many
J: TRBJ2-7
DNA: TGTGCCAGCAGCTCCGGGACAGCGATCTACGAGCAGTACTTC
CDR3: CASSSGTAIYEQYF

V: TRBV7-9
D: NA
size: few
J: TRBJ1-5
DNA: TGTGCCAGCAGCTTAGGCGGGGTTCAGCCCCAGCATTTT
CDR3: CASSLGGVQPQHF

V: TRBV20-1
D: TRBD1
size: few
J: TRBJ2-1
DNA: TGCAGTGCCGATACCCGGGACAGGGTAGGCAATGAGCAGTTCTTC
CDR3: CSADTRDRVGNEQFF

V: TRBV2
D: TRBD2
size: many
J: TRBJ2-1
DNA: TGTGCCAGCAGTTGGACTAGCGGGGGGAAGGGTTACAATGAGCAGTTCTTC
CDR3: CASSWTSGGKGYNEQFF

V: TRBV27
D: TRBD1
size: few
J: TRBJ1-1
DNA: TGTGCCAGCAACAACGACAGGGGGCCGGACACTGAAGCTTTCTTT
CDR3: CASNNDRGPDTEAFF

V: TRBV29-1
D: NA
size: NA
J: TRBJ2-6
DNA: TGCAGCGTTTTCCAGGGATCTGGGGCCAACGTCCTGACTTTC
CDR3: CSVFQGSGANVLTF

V: TRBV20-1
D: NA
size: few
J: TRBJ2-7
DNA: TGCAGTGCTAGAGTTAAGAGCTCCTACGAGCAGTACTTC
CDR3: CSARVKSSYEQYF

V: TRBV11-1
D: TRBD2
size: few
J: TRBJ2-5
DNA: TGTGCCAGCAGCTTAGGGGAAATAGCGGGAGTCTATGACCAAGAGACCCAGTACTTC
CDR3: CASSLGEIAGVYDQETQYF

V: TRBV7-6
D: NA
size: many
J: TRBJ2-3
DNA: TGTGCCAGCAGCAGAGGGGGGGAGGTCGGCACAGATACGCAGTATTTT
CDR3: CASSRGGEVGTDTQYF

V: TRBV25-1
D: NA
size: NA
J: TRBJ2-1
DNA: TGTGCCAGCAGTACTAGGGGTGAGCAGTTCTTC
CDR3: CASSTRGEQFF

V: TRBV20-1
D: NA
size: few
J: TRBJ1-2
DNA: TGCAGTGCTAGAGAACCTTTAGACTTTAACTATGGCTACACCTTC
CDR3: CSAREPLDFNYGYTF